A selection of T cell receptor beta chains follows, all from one sample in a study of T cells after yellow fever vaccination. One entry per CDR3 protein, called by TCRdb with MiXCR from the 5' RACE reads. The sample records approximately 450,000 distinct CDR3 sequences, around 20% being singletons. The sequencing here drew on PBMCs, taken before the yellow fever booster vaccination. The receptors derive from a man aged 18 to 30 who received the YFV17D yellow fever vaccine. Both conserved end residues are part of each CDR3. D genes are given only for firm matches. Only part of the rows carry a size: once, few, many, or a class if the clone is expanded.

-	TRBJ1-3	-	TRBV5-1	CASSLLGTVSSGNTIYF	TGCGCCAGCAGCTTGCTAGGGACCGTGAGCTCTGGAAACACCATATATTTT
few	TRBJ2-5	-	TRBV20-1	CSASTGIRVETQYF	TGCAGTGCTAGTACAGGGATTAGAGTGGAGACCCAGTACTTC
-	TRBJ2-6	-	TRBV6-2/TRBV6-3	CASSYHSSGPGANVLTF	TGTGCCAGCAGTTACCATTCATCCGGGCCCGGGGCCAACGTCCTGACTTTC
many	TRBJ1-3	-	TRBV7-8	CASNRGTLKSSGNTIYF	TGTGCCAGCAACCGAGGGACTCTCAAAAGCTCTGGAAACACCATATATTTT
many	TRBJ2-7	-	TRBV7-2	CASSLEAEYEQYF	TGTGCCAGCAGCTTAGAGGCCGAGTACGAGCAGTACTTC
few	TRBJ2-3	TRBD2	TRBV6-6	CASSYPTSGGARRTDTQYF	TGTGCCAGCAGTTACCCGACTAGCGGGGGGGCCCGGCGCACAGATACGCAGTATTTT
few	TRBJ2-3	TRBD2	TRBV10-3	CAISGGLTPSDTQYF	TGTGCCATCAGTGGGGGACTAACCCCGTCGGATACGCAGTATTTT
-	TRBJ2-6	-	TRBV19	CASYTSGTGASGANVLTF	TGTGCCAGTTATACCTCCGGGACGGGGGCCTCTGGGGCCAACGTCCTGACTTTC
-	TRBJ2-1	-	TRBV7-2	CASSFTRVGEQFF	TGTGCCAGCAGCTTCACCCGGGTCGGTGAGCAGTTCTTC
-	TRBJ1-5	-	TRBV5-6	CASSSWREGNQPQHF	TGTGCCAGCAGCTCATGGAGGGAGGGGAATCAGCCCCAGCATTTT
-	TRBJ1-2	-	TRBV12-3/TRBV12-4	CASSPTRLGYGYTF	TGTGCCAGCAGCCCTACCCGGCTAGGGTATGGCTACACCTTC
few	TRBJ2-1	TRBD1	TRBV5-6	CASRLPGGNEQFF	TGTGCCAGCAGGCTCCCAGGGGGCAATGAGCAGTTCTTC
few	TRBJ2-2	-	TRBV3-1	CASSRMGNTGELFF	TGTGCCAGCAGCCGTATGGGGAACACCGGGGAGCTGTTTTTT
-	TRBJ2-7	-	TRBV4-3	CASSQEVRRIYEQYF	TGCGCCAGCAGCCAAGAAGTCCGGCGGATCTACGAGCAGTACTTC
-	TRBJ1-2	-	TRBV20-1	CSASGQRNYGYTF	TGCAGTGCTAGTGGTCAGAGAAACTATGGCTACACCTTC
-	TRBJ2-1	TRBD2	TRBV7-9	CASSLALAGDPYNEQFF	TGTGCCAGCAGCTTAGCCCTAGCGGGGGACCCCTACAATGAGCAGTTCTTC
many	TRBJ2-7	-	TRBV7-2	CASSLGPTPLEQYF	TGTGCCAGCAGCCTCGGACCCACACCCCTCGAGCAGTACTTC
-	TRBJ1-2	-	TRBV7-2	CASSLNRDTYGYTF	TGTGCCAGCAGCTTAAACCGGGACACCTATGGCTACACCTTC
few	TRBJ2-4	-	TRBV4-1	CASSQLALNIQYF	TGCGCCAGCAGCCAGCTAGCGTTAAACATTCAGTACTTC
few	TRBJ1-1	-	TRBV20-1	CSASSDPMNTEAFF	TGCAGTGCTTCCTCCGATCCAATGAACACTGAAGCTTTCTTT
-	TRBJ1-2	TRBD1	TRBV5-1	CASAVGTETSDGYTF	TGCGCCAGCGCCGTCGGGACAGAGACTTCCGATGGCTACACCTTC
few	TRBJ2-1	TRBD1	TRBV6-5	CASSYGQGALNEQFF	TGTGCCAGCAGTTATGGGCAGGGGGCATTGAATGAGCAGTTCTTC
-	TRBJ2-3	TRBD2	TRBV14	CASSLPGLESTDTQYF	TGTGCCAGCAGCCTCCCGGGACTAGAAAGCACAGATACGCAGTATTTT
few	TRBJ1-1	-	TRBV7-6	CASSLGSPNTEAFF	TGTGCCAGCAGCTTGGGCAGCCCGAACACTGAAGCTTTCTTT
-	TRBJ2-1	TRBD2	TRBV12-3/TRBV12-4	CASRVGGGDNEQFF	TGTGCCAGCAGGGTAGGCGGGGGAGACAATGAGCAGTTCTTC
-	TRBJ1-1	-	TRBV20-1	CSLQDREAFF	TGCAGTTTACAGGACCGTGAAGCTTTCTTT
few	TRBJ1-2	-	TRBV7-2	CASSLAVGTNYGYTF	TGTGCCAGCAGCTTAGCGGTTGGCACTAACTATGGCTACACCTTC
-	TRBJ1-2	-	TRBV7-2	CASSLGPVRINYGYTF	TGTGCCAGCAGCTTAGGACCGGTTAGGATTAACTATGGCTACACCTTC
few	TRBJ2-5	TRBD1	TRBV29-1	CITGEETQYF	TGCATTACAGGGGAAGAGACCCAGTACTTC
-	TRBJ2-3	-	TRBV9	CASSVAGAPDTQYF	TGTGCCAGCAGCGTAGCCGGGGCTCCAGATACGCAGTATTTT
many	TRBJ2-5	-	TRBV28	CASSTTGPWETQYF	TGTGCCAGCAGTACTACAGGGCCCTGGGAGACCCAGTACTTC
-	TRBJ2-1	-	TRBV29-1	CSVETHSYNEQFF	TGCAGCGTTGAGACTCACTCCTACAATGAGCAGTTCTTC
few	TRBJ1-2	TRBD1	TRBV18	CASSITGGGLVRYGYTF	TGTGCCAGCTCGATAACAGGGGGCGGCTTGGTCCGCTATGGCTACACCTTC
few	TRBJ2-2	TRBD2	TRBV6-5	CASRHGTSGDTGELFF	TGTGCCAGCAGACACGGAACTAGCGGGGACACCGGGGAGCTGTTTTTT
-	TRBJ1-4	-	TRBV5-5	CASSLSMDEKLFF	TGTGCCAGCAGCTTAAGCATGGATGAAAAACTGTTTTTT
-	TRBJ1-5	TRBD1	TRBV20-1	CSASRSTGGNQPQHF	TGCAGTGCGTCCCGATCGACAGGGGGCAATCAGCCCCAGCATTTT
-	TRBJ2-2	TRBD2	TRBV27	CASRGGLAGEGELFF	TGTGCCAGCAGAGGGGGACTAGCGGGCGAGGGGGAGCTGTTTTTT
few	TRBJ2-1	-	TRBV4-3	CASSQESRGYNEQFF	TGCGCCAGCAGCCAAGAGTCCAGGGGATACAATGAGCAGTTCTTC
many	TRBJ2-3	-	TRBV7-8	CASSLPSKTLDTQYF	TGTGCCAGCAGCTTGCCCAGCAAGACTCTCGATACGCAGTATTTT
-	TRBJ1-1	-	TRBV6-5	CASSYEAGTEAFF	TGTGCCAGCAGTTATGAGGCGGGCACTGAAGCTTTCTTT
-	TRBJ2-2	-	TRBV5-1	CASSLMGSTGELFF	TGCGCCAGCAGCTTGATGGGGTCCACCGGGGAGCTGTTTTTT
few	TRBJ2-3	-	TRBV7-2	CASSLAGGYTDTQYF	TGTGCCAGCAGCTTAGCCGGGGGTTACACAGATACGCAGTATTTT